A single sample is the source of the 18 T cell receptor beta chains below, sequenced in a study of tissue T cells after allogeneic stem cell transplantation. Time point defined: mouse harvest day 7 after allogeneic transplant. Tail vein injection delivered 10^7 T-cell-depleted bone marrow cells and 10^6 splenic CD5+ T cells. Data came from immunoSEQ multiplex PCR; TCRdb stores just in-frame clones and leaves some out. The sample gives some 7,600 clones, approximately 55% of which show up once; about 12% is in the top ten. The sequenced sample was lymph node tissue. These receptors were obtained from a female BALB/c mouse given C57BL/6 T cells with graft-versus-host disease after an allogeneic hematopoietic cell transplant.

This clone counts as medium-sized. Gene names follow the mouse nomenclature. Sequencing ends 1 residue short of the CDR3 end; the germline J gene provides the rest. The chain employs TRBV26 and TRBJ2-7, with D uncertain. V was trimmed by 0 bases and J by 0 bases, leaving 3 bases between them. From germline, CDR1 is KGHPV and CDR2 FQNQEV (reference sequence). The CDR3 is made up of 13 amino acids. The sequenced CDR3 bases are TGTGCCAGCAGTCTGTCCATCTCCTATGAACAGTAC. It translates to CASSLSISYEQY. In full, the CDR3 is CASSLSISYEQYF. Filled out from reference TRBV26 and TRBJ2-7, the complete variable domain reads NSKVIQTPRYLVKGQGQKAKMRCIPEKGHPVVFWYQQNKNNEFKFLINFQNQEVLQQIDMTEKRFSAECPSNSPCSLEIQSSEAGDSALYLCASSLSISYEQYFGPGTRLTVL.

Regarding this clone: Gene names and germline match the mouse. The read terminates 1 residue before the CDR3 end, so the remaining end is supplied by the germline J gene. This sequence joins TRBV3 and TRBJ1-3; D possibly corresponds to TRBD1 (5 bases). Germline V CDR1 and CDR2: SNHLY, FYNGKV (reference sequence). V was cut by 5 bases and J by 3 bases, with 11 bases left in between. This CDR3 spans 14 amino acids. CDR3 region: CASSERGGGNTLYF. CDR3 DNA (partial): TGTGCCAGCAGCGAGAGGGGTGGTGGAAATACGCTCTAT.

About this clone: Gene names are mouse gene names. CDR3 DNA (partial): TGCTCCAGCAGTCACAACATTAACTATGCTGAGCAGTTC. This sequence encodes CSSSHNINYAEQF. Given in full, the CDR3 is CSSSHNINYAEQFF. The rearrangement links TRBV23 to TRBJ2-1; the table's D call of TRBD1 was not tested on the DNA. The read ends 1 residue shy of where the CDR3 ends; the end is completed using the germline J gene. This CDR3 is built from 14 residues. Germline-derived CDR1 and CDR2 are KGHTA and FQNQQP.

About this clone: Gene names are the mouse ones. The read comes to an end 1 residue before the CDR3 does, leaving the germline J gene to fill in the end. V and J are TRBV1 and TRBJ2-7, with D uncertain. Deletions cut 0 bases from V and 6 bases from J, with 3 bases between. The CDR3 has 11 residues. The V gene's germline CDR1 is NSQYPW and CDR2 LRSPGD (reference sequence). The covered CDR3 bases are TGCACCTGCAGTGCAGAAGGTGAACAGTAC. Protein: CTCSAEGEQY. The whole CDR3 sequence is CTCSAEGEQYF.

This clone was counted only a few times. Germline and genes: mouse. The CDR3 sequence: CASSYGQTYEQYF. The DNA read from the CDR3 is TGTGCCAGCTCCTACGGACAAACCTATGAACAGTAC. V and J are TRBV12-1 and TRBJ2-7, with D possibly being TRBD1 (5 bases). The read stops 1 residue short of the end of the CDR3; the missing end is completed from the germline J gene. The V gene lost 4 bases and the J gene lost 2 bases, with 11 bases spanning the gap. Germline V CDR1 and CDR2: SGHSN, HYEKVE. The CDR3 is 13 residues long.

This clone was recorded a few times. The listed genes are named as in mouse. Read data end 1 residue before the CDR3 end; the end is taken from the germline J gene. The chain combines TRBV26 with TRBJ1-2; D is unresolved. V shed 2 bases and J shed 1 base, with 2 bases lying between them. Germline V CDR1 and CDR2: KGHPV, FQNQEV (reference sequence). The CDR3 spans 12 residues. The CDR3 bases that were read are TGTGCCAGCAGTCTGCGAAACTCCGACTACACC. This translates into CASSLRNSDYT. The full-length CDR3 reads as CASSLRNSDYTF.

A note on this clone: Genes and germline come from the mouse. Coverage ceases 1 residue before the CDR3 finishes, and the germline J gene fills in the end. This chain connects TRBV13-1 to TRBJ1-1; D remains unclear. Germline CDR1 is NSHNY and CDR2 is SYGAGN. The CDR3 covers 12 residues. Trimming cost V 4 bases and J 0 bases, with 4 bases left between them. CDR3 bases read: TGTGCCAGCAGTTTTTCAAACACAGAAGTCTTC. This sequence encodes CASSFSNTEVF. The CDR3 in its entirety is CASSFSNTEVFF.

Note on this clone: The gene symbols are mouse symbols. Read coverage stops 1 residue before the CDR3 terminus; the germline J gene supplies the remainder. This chain links TRBV19 with TRBJ1-6; D is uncertain. TRBJ1-6 is identified as an open reading frame with a role that is uncertain. Germline V gene data show CDR1 as FNHDT and CDR2 as SITEND (reference sequence). The V end was cut by 0 bases, the J end by 3 bases, with 7 bases between. CDR3 size: 15 residues. The CDR3 here is CASSIEADYNSPLYF. The CDR3 DNA, read in part, is TGTGCCAGCAGTATAGAGGCAGACTATAATTCGCCCCTCTAC.

About this clone itself: Germline and genes: mouse. The CDR3 is cut off 1 residue early in the read; its end comes from the germline J gene. The chain uses TRBV15 and TRBJ2-7; 14 nucleotides align to TRBD2. Losses at the gene ends were 4 bases for V and 6 bases for J; bases not matched to a gene: 2. This CDR3 has 14 residues. Germline V CDR1 and CDR2: SGHND, FRSKSL. CDR3 DNA, as far as it was read: TGTGCCAGCAGTTCGGGACTGGGGGGGCTTGAACAGTAC. Its protein is CASSSGLGGLEQY. The entire CDR3 protein reads CASSSGLGGLEQYF.

With regard to this clone: Genes here carry mouse names. Read data end 1 residue before the CDR3 end; the end is taken from the germline J gene. The chain is built from TRBV19 and TRBJ2-7; 7 nucleotides match TRBD1. Germline lookup yields CDR1 FNHDT and CDR2 SITEND (reference sequence). The CDR3 sequence is 13 residues long. The V segment lost 5 bases and the J segment 3 bases; nucleotides outside the gene matches: 5. The CDR3 sequence: CASSQTGSYEQYF. CDR3 bases read: TGTGCCAGCAGCCAGACAGGGAGCTATGAACAGTAC. The entire variable domain, with the rest obtained from reference TRBV19 and TRBJ2-7, is as follows: GGIITQTPKFLIGQEGQKLTLKCQQNFNHDTMYWYRQDSGKGLRLIYYSITENDLQKGDLSEGYDASREKKSSFSLTVTSAQKNEMAVFLCASSQTGSYEQYFGPGTRLTVL.

This clone is categorized as medium-sized (0.01 to 0.1%). Gene labels here are mouse ones. Read coverage stops 1 residue before the CDR3 terminus; the germline J gene supplies the remainder. The chain couples TRBV13-2 to TRBJ2-5, with D uncertain. Germline V gene data show CDR1 as NNHNN and CDR2 as SYGAGS (reference sequence). This CDR3 has 11 residues. V was pared by 2 bases and J by 6 bases, with 4 bases between. The CDR3 DNA, read in part, is TGTGCCAGCGGTGACAGGGACACCCAGTAC. It specifies CASGDRDTQY. The whole CDR3 protein reads CASGDRDTQYF.

To note about this clone: Germline and genes here are mouse. Sequencing ends 1 residue short of the CDR3 end; the germline J gene provides the rest. The chain recombines TRBV2 with TRBJ2-3; 11 bases line up with TRBD1. Germline V CDR1 and CDR2: LGHNA, YSYQKL. This CDR3 spans 17 amino acids. V was clipped by 4 bases and J by 2 bases; unmatched bases: 8. The sequenced part of the CDR3 DNA is TGTGCCAGCAGCCGGTCAAGGACAGGGGGCAATGCAGAAACGCTGTAT. Amino acid sequence: CASSRSRTGGNAETLY. The whole CDR3 protein is CASSRSRTGGNAETLYF.

This clone was seen a handful of times. Gene and germline names: mouse. The DNA ends 1 residue before the CDR3 does, and the rest of the CDR3 is filled in from the germline J gene. The chain is built from TRBV1 and TRBJ2-2, with D perhaps assigned TRBD1 or TRBD2 (6 bases each). The CDR3 loop spans 15 amino acids. The ends were cut back, 3 bases at V and 0 bases at J, with 8 bases in the middle. CDR1 is NSQYPW and CDR2 is LRSPGD in the germline V gene (reference sequence). The CDR3 bases that were read are TGCACCTGCAGTGCTAGGGGGGCAAACACCGGGCAGCTCTAC. Amino acids: CTCSARGANTGQLY. The full-length CDR3 reads as CTCSARGANTGQLYF.

For this clone: Gene labels here are mouse ones. The read halts 1 residue ahead of the CDR3 end, with the missing end drawn from the germline J gene. The chain is built from TRBV12-1 and TRBJ2-7; 8 bases match TRBD2. Germline CDR1 and CDR2: SGHSN and HYEKVE. The V segment lost 2 bases and the J segment 1 base; nucleotides outside the gene matches: 3. The CDR3 length is 14 residues. The CDR3 region is CASSPLGGSYEQYF. CDR3 DNA, as far as it was read: TGTGCCAGCTCTCCCCTGGGGGGATCCTATGAACAGTAC.

On this clone itself: The gene symbols are mouse symbols. The read stops 1 residue short of the end of the CDR3; the missing end is completed from the germline J gene. This sequence joins TRBV26 and TRBJ2-3, with D tentatively TRBD1 (6 bases). The CDR3 contains 12 residues. Germline V gives CDR1 KGHPV, CDR2 FQNQEV (reference sequence). The V end lost 5 bases, the J end lost 4 bases, and 7 bases lay between the germline ends. The CDR3 sequence: CASSGTSETLYF. The part of the CDR3 DNA that was read is TGTGCCAGCAGTGGGACATCAGAAACGCTGTAT.

The sample holds a few counts of this clone. The gene names here belong to mouse. The CDR3 end is not reached by the read, which stops 1 residue before it; the germline J gene fills it in. The V gene is TRBV2, the J gene TRBJ2-5; 9 bases line up with TRBD2. Germline assignment: CDR1 LGHNA and CDR2 YSYQKL. V was clipped by 1 base and J by 6 bases; unmatched bases: 2. The CDR3 consists of 14 residues. The sequenced part of the CDR3 DNA is TGTGCCAGCAGCCAAGGACTGGGGGCTGACACCCAGTAC. It specifies CASSQGLGADTQY. In full, the CDR3 reads CASSQGLGADTQYF.

As concerns this clone: All gene names here are mouse names. The read ends 1 residue early relative to the CDR3; the germline J gene fills the gap. This chain links TRBV26 with TRBJ2-1; D gene uncertain. The CDR3 loop spans 13 amino acids. The germline gives CDR1 KGHPV, CDR2 FQNQEV (reference sequence). Trimming cost V 3 bases and J 1 base, with 4 bases left between them. The CDR3 region is CASSLDNYAEQFF. The sequenced part of the CDR3 DNA is TGTGCCAGCAGTCTCGACAACTATGCTGAGCAGTTC.

This clone showed up just once. The genes and germline here are from mouse. The read gets to within 1 residue of the CDR3 end, and the germline J gene fills in the rest. The gene calls are TRBV13-1 and TRBJ1-4; 9 nucleotides agree with TRBD1. Trimming cost V 1 base and J 5 bases; bases outside gene matches: 3. The CDR3 is made up of 15 amino acids. Per the germline V gene, CDR1 is NSHNY and CDR2 is SYGAGN. Incomplete CDR3 DNA: TGTGCCAGCAGTGATCTTGGGACAGGGAACGAAAGATTATTT. It codes for CASSDLGTGNERLF. The full CDR3 is CASSDLGTGNERLFF.